This T cell receptor (beta chain) stems from a study of immune cell composition in non-small cell lung cancer (dated by TCRdb to 2016 to 2017). Looking at the study overall: Histologic subtype, mainly lung adenocarcinoma or squamous cell carcinoma, was assigned on the basis of H&E together with p63, CK5, Napsin A and TTF-1 immunohistochemistry. Using Adaptive Biotechnologies, the researchers ran TCR-beta sequencing on fewer than 40 paired NSCLC tumour and non-adjacent lung specimens, along with about two dozen tumour-only specimens. In supplementary cohort #1, which comprised 10 lung adenocarcinoma cases, paired tumour/lung TCR-beta sequencing was performed and TIL populations were generated so that tumour reactivity could be assessed. The subtype comparisons left out several tumour specimens with TCR-beta data because those specimens were rare histological subtypes. Broader findings and caveats from the paper: Smoking pack-years did not significantly correlate with tumour TCR-beta clonality. Nearly half of NSCLC cases had tumour-associated clones >0.5%, with about four fifths of squamous carcinomas showing such clones compared with more than 25% of adenocarcinomas. Across roughly 9 adenocarcinoma cases, the maximal tumour-associated clone frequency showed a strong correlation with TIL tumour reactivity, but overall clonality showed no such correlation. The reactivity cohort was only around 9 cases, and tumour-reactive clones were not shown to share sequences with the dominant in vivo tumour-associated clones.

Between the V and J ends, shortened by 1 base and 7 bases respectively, the junction contains 11 bases. Taken from the germline V gene, the CDR1 and CDR2 loops are SGHTA and FQGNSA. The CDR3, from cysteine to phenylalanine, totals 15 residues. Only CDR3 DNA is held: 45 bases, read in frame from base 1. In regard to this clone: Which antigen it targets is not known. The input lacks base qualities; no much larger clone sits a single base away.

Normal lung samples came from the same patient and consisted of non-adjacent lung tissue collected as far from the tumour as possible, at a distance of at least 3 cm. Genomic DNA was extracted with the QIAamp DNA kit from frozen aliquots of unsorted single-cell suspensions. Tissues were received within 2 hours of resection and were immediately processed into single-cell suspensions. Tissue was mechanically dissociated and enzymatically digested with DNase I, collagenase I and hyaluronidase for approximately 30 minutes at 37 °C, then filtered and RBC-lysed. A two-step multiplex PCR amplified TCR-beta CDR3 regions from genomic DNA, and the second step of the PCR added Illumina-compatible adaptors. TCR-beta immunosequencing was carried out on an Illumina platform through the commercial immunoSEQ service. In the source study's methods: Two measures summarised the repertoires: productive clonality, and Top 10 Clones, meaning the percentage of T-cell templates coming from the ten most frequent sequences. Productive clonality had a range of 0 to 1, where 1 means a monoclonal population. Tumour-associated clones were defined as sequences comprising at least 0.1% of tumour T-cell templates but absent from matched non-adjacent lung, identified via log10 scatter plots. Student's t-tests were used for two-group comparisons, ANOVA for comparisons across stages, and linear regression for relationships, with analyses done in GraphPad Prism7 and R. TCRdb provides this immuneACCESS table in a form limited to in-frame rearrangements. Some clones are lacking; in checked studies, under half of them reflect an unresolved V gene, and why the rest are absent is not known. V and J calls and clone size follow that table, whereas D and trimming were derived from the DNA. This sample has around 1,800 clones in its table, and less than 75% of those were observed once. Approximately 18% of the sample is held by the ten biggest clonotypes.

The TCR originated in a human donor with non-small cell lung cancer. Input material: non-adjacent lung tissue. The sequence links TRBV7-2 to TRBJ1-6; TRBD1 is possibly the D segment (6 matching bases). The nucleotide sequence is given as TGTGCCAGCAGCTTAGGAGGACAGCTGAATTCACCCCTCCACTTT. The translation is CASSLGGQLNSPLHF. The reference TRBV7-2 and TRBJ1-6 proteins fill in what lies around the CDR3, so the full variable domain reads GAGVSQSPSNKVTEKGKDVELRCDPISGHTALYWYRQSLGQGLEFLIYFQGNSAPDKSGLPSDRFSAERTGGSVSTLTIQRTQQEDSAVYLCASSLGGQLNSPLHFGNGTRLTVT.